Below are 2 T cell receptor beta chains sequenced from a single sample in a study of molecular identifiers for immune sequencing clone quantification (dated by TCRdb to 2017 to 2018). Libraries came from PCR. The sequencing machine was a NextSeq 500. TCRdb redid the processing of the public reads, applying fastp at Q25 and MiXCR, and retained in-frame beta chains. Merged by CDR3 protein, the rows form single entries marked with the most common genes and DNA. For this sample there are under 800,000 distinct CDR3 sequences; 25% appear just once. The ten largest clones take up 0.78% of the sample. The specimen was naive CD8+ T cells from blood, with Jurkat cell RNA spiked in. The cell subset or site label corresponds to: FACS-sorted CD8+CD4-CCR7+CD45RA+ naive T cells. The origin of the receptors is a human donor in good health. Some libraries in this study had Jurkat cell RNA spiked in.

This clonotype has a count of ten or more. The CDR3 region is CASSSQLRQRSAKNIQYF. The CDR3 DNA is TGTGCCAGCAGTTCCCAGCTAAGACAAAGGTCGGCCAAAAACATTCAGTACTTC. The V gene is TRBV6-2 or TRBV6-3, the J gene TRBJ2-4, with unresolved D. CDR1 is MNHEY and CDR2 is SVGEGT in the germline V gene. The germline V and J ends were trimmed by 4 bases and 1 base, with 20 bases remaining between them. The CDR3 has 18 residues.

To note about this clonotype: A much bigger clone sits one base away, suggesting this may be a read error. The V and J genes are TRBV11-2 and TRBJ1-1; D is unclear. CDR1 and CDR2 (germline): SGHAT, FQNNGV. There are 13 residues in the CDR3. This CDR3 reads CASSFYTSAEALF. The CDR3 DNA reads as TGTGCCAGCAGCTTCTATACTAGCGCTGAAGCTCTCTTT.